Listed below are T cell receptor beta chains from one sample, sequenced in a study of CD4 T cells in relation to SARS-CoV-2 and coronaviruses. What these receptors recognize is not known. Sequenced by immunoSEQ multiplex PCR; TCRdb stores in-frame clones only, minus some. The table has around 40,000 clones, around 82% seen once. Material for sequencing was naive CD4+ T cells from PBMCs, cultured in vitro. The receptors originated from an adult with COVID-19. Both conserved end residues are part of each CDR3. The D gene is left open where the match is weak. The listing skips clone size in some rows; elsewhere it reads once, few, many or a size class.

cdr3_nt: TGTGCCAGCAGCCTACAGGGGCCTTCCTACGAGCAGTACTTC
cdr3_aa: CASSLQGPSYEQYF
clone_size: few
j_call: TRBJ2-7
v_call: TRBV27
d_call: TRBD1

cdr3_nt: TGTGCCAGCAGTAAGACAGAACGCTTTGGAGAGCAGTACTTC
cdr3_aa: CASSKTERFGEQYF
clone_size: NA
j_call: TRBJ2-7
v_call: TRBV28
d_call: NA

cdr3_nt: TGCGCCAGCAGCAATAATGAGCAGTTCTTC
cdr3_aa: CASSNNEQFF
clone_size: NA
j_call: TRBJ2-1
v_call: TRBV5-1
d_call: NA

cdr3_nt: TGTGCCAGCAGCAACCTAGGGGGGGCTAGCGGACCCAATGAGCAGTTCTTC
cdr3_aa: CASSNLGGASGPNEQFF
clone_size: few
j_call: TRBJ2-1
v_call: TRBV7-9
d_call: NA

cdr3_nt: TGTGCCAGCAGCTTACGTCCGGGACAGGGCGACGATGAGCAGTTCTTC
cdr3_aa: CASSLRPGQGDDEQFF
clone_size: NA
j_call: TRBJ2-1
v_call: TRBV5-5
d_call: TRBD1

cdr3_nt: TGCGCCAGCAGCGACAATCTGAGACAGTCAATCTCTGGAAACACCATATATTTT
cdr3_aa: CASSDNLRQSISGNTIYF
clone_size: few
j_call: TRBJ1-3
v_call: TRBV5-1
d_call: NA

cdr3_nt: TGCGCCAGCAGCCCTCGGCCCCTCCTAAACACTGAAGCTTTCTTT
cdr3_aa: CASSPRPLLNTEAFF
clone_size: NA
j_call: TRBJ1-1
v_call: TRBV4-1
d_call: NA

cdr3_nt: TGTGCCAGCTCACCACCGACTAGCGGGTTACAGACCCAGTACTTC
cdr3_aa: CASSPPTSGLQTQYF
clone_size: few
j_call: TRBJ2-5
v_call: TRBV18
d_call: TRBD2

cdr3_nt: TGTGCCAGCAGCCAGACAGGGGGGGCCCCCGGGGAGCTGTTTTTT
cdr3_aa: CASSQTGGAPGELFF
clone_size: few
j_call: TRBJ2-2
v_call: TRBV3-1/TRBV3-2
d_call: TRBD1

cdr3_nt: TGTGCCTGGAACCTTTTCCAGGGAGCTAGCTATGGCTACACCTTC
cdr3_aa: CAWNLFQGASYGYTF
clone_size: NA
j_call: TRBJ1-2
v_call: TRBV30
d_call: NA

cdr3_nt: TGTGCCAGCAGCGTAGAGGTCAGTGCCGAGACCCAGTACTTC
cdr3_aa: CASSVEVSAETQYF
clone_size: NA
j_call: TRBJ2-5
v_call: TRBV9
d_call: NA

cdr3_nt: TGTGCCATGAGCGGGGTTAGCGGGAGCACAGATACGCAGTATTTT
cdr3_aa: CAMSGVSGSTDTQYF
clone_size: NA
j_call: TRBJ2-3
v_call: TRBV10-3
d_call: TRBD2

cdr3_nt: TGTGCCAGCAGTTTAGTCGGGACCTCGACCGGGGAGCTGTTTTTT
cdr3_aa: CASSLVGTSTGELFF
clone_size: NA
j_call: TRBJ2-2
v_call: TRBV28
d_call: NA

cdr3_nt: TGCAGTGCCAGGACAGGGTTGGAAGCTTTCTTT
cdr3_aa: CSARTGLEAFF
clone_size: NA
j_call: TRBJ1-1
v_call: TRBV20-1
d_call: TRBD1

cdr3_nt: TGCGCCAGCAGCCAAGGCCGGGGCCAGGGAAACACCATATATTTT
cdr3_aa: CASSQGRGQGNTIYF
clone_size: NA
j_call: TRBJ1-3
v_call: TRBV4-1
d_call: NA

cdr3_nt: TGTGCCAGCAGCTTATGGCAGTCTTCCTACGAGCAGTACTTC
cdr3_aa: CASSLWQSSYEQYF
clone_size: NA
j_call: TRBJ2-7
v_call: TRBV7-2
d_call: NA

cdr3_nt: TGTGCCAGCTCGCGGGACGGACTATTCTCTGGAAACACCATATATTTT
cdr3_aa: CASSRDGLFSGNTIYF
clone_size: once
j_call: TRBJ1-3
v_call: TRBV18
d_call: NA

cdr3_nt: TGCGCCAGCAGCCAAGATTGGCTAGCGGGAGGGGGTGGGCAGTTCTTC
cdr3_aa: CASSQDWLAGGGGQFF
clone_size: NA
j_call: TRBJ2-1
v_call: TRBV4-1
d_call: TRBD2

cdr3_nt: TGTGCCATTAGGACTAGCGGGAGTACAGATACGCAGTATTTT
cdr3_aa: CAIRTSGSTDTQYF
clone_size: once
j_call: TRBJ2-3
v_call: TRBV21-1
d_call: NA

cdr3_nt: TGCGCCAGCAGCTTGGGGCTAGCGGTTAAAGTCTCCTACAATGAGCAGTTCTTC
cdr3_aa: CASSLGLAVKVSYNEQFF
clone_size: NA
j_call: TRBJ2-1
v_call: TRBV5-1
d_call: TRBD2

cdr3_nt: TGTGCCAGCAGCTTTACCCTAACTGATAGCAATCAGCCCCAGCATTTT
cdr3_aa: CASSFTLTDSNQPQHF
clone_size: NA
j_call: TRBJ1-5
v_call: TRBV5-5
d_call: NA

cdr3_nt: TGCGCCAGCAGCCCCCGCGTCAGGGGGAACTACGAGCAGTACTTC
cdr3_aa: CASSPRVRGNYEQYF
clone_size: NA
j_call: TRBJ2-7
v_call: TRBV4-1
d_call: TRBD1

cdr3_nt: TGTGCCAGCAGCCTACAGACCGGGACAGGGGATGAGGGCACCTTC
cdr3_aa: CASSLQTGTGDEGTF
clone_size: NA
j_call: TRBJ1-2
v_call: TRBV7-9
d_call: TRBD1

cdr3_nt: TGTGCCAGCAGGCGGACGATCAATCAGCCCCAGCATTTT
cdr3_aa: CASRRTINQPQHF
clone_size: NA
j_call: TRBJ1-5
v_call: TRBV6-5
d_call: NA

cdr3_nt: TGTGCCAGCAGCCCCGGGTCTATTAGGGTGGACACAGATACGCAGTATTTT
cdr3_aa: CASSPGSIRVDTDTQYF
clone_size: NA
j_call: TRBJ2-3
v_call: TRBV5-8
d_call: NA

cdr3_nt: TGTGCCAGCAGCCGTCAGACAGTTTTTAACTATGGCTACACCTTC
cdr3_aa: CASSRQTVFNYGYTF
clone_size: once
j_call: TRBJ1-2
v_call: TRBV6-5
d_call: NA

cdr3_nt: TGTGCTAGCAGCCGGGCTAGCGCTCACCAAGAGACCCAGTACTTC
cdr3_aa: CASSRASAHQETQYF
clone_size: NA
j_call: TRBJ2-5
v_call: TRBV7-7
d_call: NA

cdr3_nt: TGTGCCAGCAGCCAAGCCCGAAGAGGCAATGAGCAGTTCTTC
cdr3_aa: CASSQARRGNEQFF
clone_size: NA
j_call: TRBJ2-1
v_call: TRBV3-1/TRBV3-2
d_call: NA

cdr3_nt: TGTGCCAGCAGCTCGGGCGCCAGGACTACGGGAAACACCATATATTTT
cdr3_aa: CASSSGARTTGNTIYF
clone_size: NA
j_call: TRBJ1-3
v_call: TRBV7-9
d_call: NA

cdr3_nt: TGTGCCAGCAGCCTATTTGGCGGGAGGGACACAGATACGCAGTATTTT
cdr3_aa: CASSLFGGRDTDTQYF
clone_size: NA
j_call: TRBJ2-3
v_call: TRBV7-2
d_call: TRBD2

cdr3_nt: TGTGCCGTGACGGAAAACAGGGGTTCCTATGGCTACACCTTC
cdr3_aa: CAVTENRGSYGYTF
clone_size: NA
j_call: TRBJ1-2
v_call: TRBV28
d_call: TRBD1

cdr3_nt: TGTGCCAGCAGTGAAGGTCACAGGGCGACCTATGGCTACACCTTC
cdr3_aa: CASSEGHRATYGYTF
clone_size: NA
j_call: TRBJ1-2
v_call: TRBV6-1
d_call: NA

cdr3_nt: TGTGCCAGCAGTTCCAGAGGGGGAATCCCGGCTCGGTCATACGAGCAGTACTTC
cdr3_aa: CASSSRGGIPARSYEQYF
clone_size: NA
j_call: TRBJ2-7
v_call: TRBV28
d_call: NA

cdr3_nt: TGTGCCAGCAGCTCCTCCCGAGATACGCAGTATTTT
cdr3_aa: CASSSSRDTQYF
clone_size: NA
j_call: TRBJ2-3
v_call: TRBV7-2
d_call: NA

cdr3_nt: TGCAGTGCTAGTGGACTAGCGGGAGAGGCGACCGGGGAGCTGTTTTTT
cdr3_aa: CSASGLAGEATGELFF
clone_size: NA
j_call: TRBJ2-2
v_call: TRBV20-1
d_call: TRBD2

cdr3_nt: TGTGCCAGCAGCCATATTGGGGGGACTGGCTTGATAGATACGCAGTATTTT
cdr3_aa: CASSHIGGTGLIDTQYF
clone_size: NA
j_call: TRBJ2-3
v_call: TRBV5-4
d_call: NA

cdr3_nt: TGTGCCAGCAGGGAAAGGCTGCGGCGGGGGGCGGCCTACAATGAGCAGTTCTTC
cdr3_aa: CASRERLRRGAAYNEQFF
clone_size: NA
j_call: TRBJ2-1
v_call: TRBV7-7
d_call: TRBD2

cdr3_nt: TGTGCCTGGAGGGTCCCCGGGACAGGGGAAAGCTACACCTTC
cdr3_aa: CAWRVPGTGESYTF
clone_size: NA
j_call: TRBJ1-2
v_call: TRBV30
d_call: TRBD1

cdr3_nt: TGTGCCAGCAGTTACGCTACCACTAAGGATGCGACCCATGAGCAGTTCTTC
cdr3_aa: CASSYATTKDATHEQFF
clone_size: NA
j_call: TRBJ2-1
v_call: TRBV6-2/TRBV6-3
d_call: NA

cdr3_nt: TGTGCCATCAGTGAAACTGACAGGGCTGGCTATGGCTACACCTTC
cdr3_aa: CAISETDRAGYGYTF
clone_size: few
j_call: TRBJ1-2
v_call: TRBV10-3
d_call: TRBD1

cdr3_nt: TGTGCCAGCAGTTCCCAAGAGGGACAGAATCAGCCCCAGCATTTT
cdr3_aa: CASSSQEGQNQPQHF
clone_size: NA
j_call: TRBJ1-5
v_call: TRBV7-2
d_call: TRBD1

cdr3_nt: TGTGCCAGCAGCCCACCGGGACAGCCCTACGAGCAGTACTTC
cdr3_aa: CASSPPGQPYEQYF
clone_size: NA
j_call: TRBJ2-7
v_call: TRBV5-4
d_call: TRBD1

cdr3_nt: TGCGCCAGCAGCTTGGTGGAGGGGCTTCCTTACGAGCAGTACTTC
cdr3_aa: CASSLVEGLPYEQYF
clone_size: NA
j_call: TRBJ2-7
v_call: TRBV5-1
d_call: NA

cdr3_nt: TGTGCCTGGCGGCCGAGGACCATACACACAGATACGCAGTATTTT
cdr3_aa: CAWRPRTIHTDTQYF
clone_size: NA
j_call: TRBJ2-3
v_call: TRBV30
d_call: NA

cdr3_nt: TGTGCCAGCAGCCAATCGGTAGACACTTACGAGCAGTACTTC
cdr3_aa: CASSQSVDTYEQYF
clone_size: NA
j_call: TRBJ2-7
v_call: TRBV16
d_call: NA

cdr3_nt: TGTGCCAGCAGCGGAGGCTTGGGACACTCTGGAAACACCATATATTTT
cdr3_aa: CASSGGLGHSGNTIYF
clone_size: NA
j_call: TRBJ1-3
v_call: TRBV11-2
d_call: NA